A single sample is the source of the 25 T cell receptor beta chains below, sequenced in a study of OX40 agonist ivuxolimab in advanced cancers. Profiled with immunoSEQ multiplex PCR; TCRdb holds only in-frame clones, not every one. Of more than 70,000 clones listed, 85% are singletons. The sample here was CD4+ or CD8+ T cells sorted from blood, taken in a trial of the OX40 agonist ivuxolimab. These receptor sequences come from an adult with an advanced solid tumor such as melanoma, head and neck, liver or kidney cancer.

The CDR3 here is CASSINTGYNYGYTF. CDR3 DNA sequence: TGTGCCAGTAGTATAAACACAGGGTATAACTATGGCTACACCTTC. V is TRBV19 and J is TRBJ1-2; D might be TRBD1 (6 bases). This CDR3 has 15 amino acids. The germline V gene has CDR1 LNHDA and CDR2 SQIVND (reference sequence). Trimming pared 2 bases from V and 1 base from J, leaving 11 bases between.

V usage is TRBV18 and J usage is TRBJ1-2, with 9 bases matching TRBD1. The CDR3 is 16 amino acids. Germline loops: CDR1 KGHSH, CDR2 LQKENI. V shed 6 bases and J 8 bases; nucleotides not matched to a gene: 16. This CDR3 reads CASSLRNGQGKGGYTF. The CDR3 nucleotides read TGTGCCAGCTCCCTACGAAACGGACAGGGGAAGGGAGGCTACACCTTC.

The chain recombines TRBV29-1 with TRBJ1-2; D might be TRBD1 (6 bases). Trimming took off 3 bases at V and 5 bases at J, with 22 bases between the two ends. This CDR3 comprises 16 residues. Per germline, CDR1 SQVTM and CDR2 ANQGSEA. In DNA, the CDR3 is TGCAGCGTTGAGTTGCCAGGGGCGCGTAGTCGGTATGGCTACACCTTC. This gives the protein CSVELPGARSRYGYTF.

The V and J genes are TRBV29-1 and TRBJ2-2; D is unresolved. There are 15 residues in the CDR3. Germline V gene data show CDR1 as SQVTM and CDR2 as ANQGSEA. With 6 bases removed from V and 2 bases from J, the gap between germline ends came to 16 bases. In DNA form, the CDR3 reads TGCAGCGTCCCTAAGGGCTATTCTAACACCGGGGAGCTGTTTTTT. As protein: CSVPKGYSNTGELFF.

This clone has just one count. The chain links TRBV29-1 to TRBJ1-1; unclear D gene. Per the germline V gene, CDR1 is SQVTM and CDR2 is ANQGSEA. The CDR3 is 12 amino acids. Trimming pared 3 bases from V and 5 bases from J, leaving 10 bases between. CDR3 in amino acids: CSVDSGETEAFF. As DNA, the CDR3 is TGCAGCGTTGATTCCGGGGAGACTGAAGCTTTCTTT.

V and J are TRBV30 and TRBJ2-7; 9 bases are a match to TRBD1. Germline V lookup: CDR1 GTSNPN, CDR2 SVGIG (reference sequence). The trim removed 2 bases at V and 2 bases at J, leaving 7 bases unmatched. The CDR3 contains 15 residues. The CDR3 protein is CAWSPRDREPYEQYF. CDR3 nucleotide sequence: TGTGCCTGGAGTCCCCGGGACAGGGAGCCCTACGAGCAGTACTTC.

This clone has more than one count but fewer than ten. The chain joins TRBV6-5 to TRBJ2-7; D gene unclear. Trimming took 4 bases from V and 1 from J, leaving 11 bases between them. CDR3 size: 14 residues. Germline V gene sequence: CDR1 MNHEY, CDR2 SVGAGI. The CDR3 region is CASSSPRVSYEQYF. In DNA form, the CDR3 reads TGTGCCAGCAGTTCGCCGCGCGTGTCCTACGAGCAGTACTTC.

The chain links TRBV27 to TRBJ2-1; possibly TRBD1 for D (5 bases). Trimming cost V 5 bases and J 8 bases, with 13 bases left between them. The germline V gene has CDR1 MNHEY and CDR2 SMNVEV (reference sequence). This CDR3 region has 13 residues. In DNA, the CDR3 is TGTGCCAGCAGTCCCCTAACAGGCCATGAGCAGTTCTTC. Translating gives CASSPLTGHEQFF.

The rearrangement joins TRBV25-1 to TRBJ2-5; tentatively, D is TRBD2 (6 bases). The CDR3 runs 15 residues. Trimming removed 1 base at V and 2 bases at J, with 11 bases between. In germline, CDR1 is MGHDK, CDR2 SYGVNS. The CDR3 DNA is TGTGCCAGCAGTGAATCGGGTGGGAGGCAAGAGACCCAGTACTTC. Amino acids: CASSESGGRQETQYF.

This clone showed up just once. V is TRBV9 and J is TRBJ2-5; D unresolved. This CDR3 has 14 residues. Germline V lookup: CDR1 SGDLS, CDR2 YYNGEE. V was pared by 3 bases and J by 7 bases, with 16 bases between. The CDR3 here is CASSDQDRSRTQYF. The CDR3 nucleotides read TGTGCCAGCAGCGACCAGGACCGTTCGAGGACCCAGTACTTC.

This CDR3 is CASSYGTPAYEQYF. Here the CDR3 DNA reads TGTGCCAGCAGTTATGGGACTCCAGCCTACGAGCAGTACTTC. The chain is built from TRBV6-5 and TRBJ2-7; D may be TRBD2 (6 bases). Germline CDR1 MNHEY, CDR2 SVGAGI. V gave up 3 bases and J gave up 2 bases, with 11 bases separating them. The CDR3 covers 14 residues.

The rearrangement joins TRBV15 to TRBJ1-1, with TRBD1 as a possible D gene (6 bases). V lost 3 bases and J 1 base, leaving 6 bases between the germline ends. The length of the CDR3 is 13 residues. Germline CDR1 and CDR2: LNHNV and YYDKDF (reference sequence). CDR3 nucleotides: TGTGCCACCAGCAGGACAGGGAACACTGAAGCTTTCTTT. Translated: CATSRTGNTEAFF.

J is TRBJ1-6 and V is TRBV19; D call uncertain. The CDR3 extends over 16 amino acids. V gave up 5 bases and J gave up 6 bases, with 17 bases separating them. CDR1 and CDR2 (germline): LNHDA, SQIVND (reference sequence). DNA for the CDR3: TGTGCCAGTAGTTCCGGACCGCGGGAGGGTAATTCACCCCTCCACTTT. Translated, it gives CASSSGPREGNSPLHF.

J is TRBJ2-5 and V is TRBV2; no clear D gene. The V and J ends lost 1 base and 5 bases respectively, with 8 bases between them. Per germline, CDR1 SNHLY and CDR2 FYNNEI. CDR3 length: 13 residues. The CDR3 DNA reads as TGTGCCAGCAGTGAAGAAGTAGGGGAGACCCAGTACTTC. Protein product: CASSEEVGETQYF.

The gene calls are TRBV6-6 and TRBJ1-6; D is perhaps TRBD1 (6 bases). Trimming removed 2 bases at V and 8 bases at J, with 13 bases between. The CDR3 extends over 15 amino acids. Per germline, CDR1 MNHNY and CDR2 SVGAGI (reference sequence). For the CDR3, the DNA is TGTGCCAGCAGTTACCTACAGGGAATTGATTCACCCCTCCACTTT. This sequence encodes CASSYLQGIDSPLHF.

About this clone: Other DNA variants within this sample encode the same CDR3. CDR3 region: CASSPMSGDSYEQYF. CDR3 bases: TGCGCCAGCAGCCCCATGAGCGGAGATTCCTACGAGCAGTACTTC. The chain is built from TRBV4-3 and TRBJ2-7, with D possibly TRBD2 on 5 matching bases. V was pared by 4 bases and J by 1 base, with 14 bases between. There are 15 residues in the CDR3. CDR1 is LGHNA, CDR2 YSLEER, per germline.

V is TRBV11-2 and J is TRBJ1-2; D ambiguous. Trimming left V 2 bases short and J 8 bases short, with 9 bases between. The CDR3 is 12 residues long. Germline V gives CDR1 SGHAT, CDR2 FQNNGV. The CDR3 coding sequence is TGTGCCAGCAGCTTAATTGATAAAGGCTACACCTTC. Translation: CASSLIDKGYTF.

This clone has only a few counts. The chain has TRBV2 and TRBJ1-1; 8 bases align to TRBD1. CDR3 length equals 14 residues. The J segment lost 4 bases and the V segment lost 6 bases, leaving 7 bases of the junction unmatched. Per germline, CDR1 SNHLY and CDR2 FYNNEI. CDR3 region: CASRRGTGGTEAFF. CDR3 in DNA: TGTGCCAGCAGGAGGGGTACAGGGGGCACTGAAGCTTTCTTT.

V is TRBV19 and J is TRBJ2-5, with D perhaps assigned TRBD1 or TRBD2 (6 bases each). CDR3 length equals 15 residues. The germline V gene has CDR1 LNHDA and CDR2 SQIVND (reference sequence). Trimming removed 2 bases at V and 4 bases at J, with 14 bases between. The CDR3 spells CASSINRGQGETQYF. The CDR3 DNA reads as TGTGCCAGTAGTATAAATCGGGGGCAGGGAGAGACCCAGTACTTC.

This clone was seen a few times. The rearrangement links TRBV19 to TRBJ2-5, with 7 bases aligning to TRBD1. The CDR3 is 13 amino acids. CDR1 LNHDA and CDR2 SQIVND come from the germline V gene (reference sequence). Trimming removed 5 bases from V and 5 bases from J; junction bases left unmatched: 5. CDR3 nucleotide sequence: TGTGCCAGTAGTGTCCCGACAGGGGAGACCCAGTACTTC. Translated, it gives CASSVPTGETQYF.

J is TRBJ1-5 and V is TRBV28; D possibly corresponds to TRBD1 (5 bases). The CDR3 is made up of 16 amino acids. From germline, CDR1 is MDHEN and CDR2 SYDVKM. V was shortened by 7 bases and J by 4 bases, with 20 bases between the two germline ends. The CDR3 DNA reads TGTGCCAGCACCCCCGCGACATCGAGGACAAATCAGCCCCAGCATTTT. Translated: CASTPATSRTNQPQHF.

This clone appeared a single time. CDR3 sequence reads: CASSFTGTGIETQYF. The CDR3 DNA reads as TGCGCCAGCAGCTTCACCGGGACAGGGATTGAGACCCAGTACTTC. V is TRBV5-1 and J is TRBJ2-5; 9 bases are a match to TRBD1. Germline lookup yields CDR1 SGHRS and CDR2 YFSETQ. J gave up 5 bases and V 2 bases, and 7 bases lay outside the gene matches. The CDR3 extends over 15 amino acids.

The chain employs TRBV6-4 and TRBJ2-1, with D maybe TRBD2 (6 bases). This CDR3 spans 11 amino acids. V was trimmed by 7 bases and J by 9 bases, leaving 10 bases between them. CDR1 and CDR2 (germline): MRHNA, SNTAGT. CDR3: CASTSEGEQFF. Written as DNA, the CDR3 is TGTGCCAGCACTAGCGAGGGTGAGCAGTTCTTC.

This clone is a singleton in its sample. This chain uses TRBV7-2 with TRBJ2-2; D not certain. This CDR3 contains 14 residues. The V end lost 4 bases, the J end lost 3 bases, and 9 bases lay between the germline ends. Germline V gene lookup returns CDR1 SGHTA and CDR2 FQGNSA. Here the CDR3 DNA reads TGTGCCAGCAGCTCCAGTACGGACACCGGGGAGCTGTTTTTT. Protein product: CASSSSTDTGELFF.

The chain has TRBV19 and TRBJ2-2; a possible D gene is TRBD2 (7 bases). This CDR3 has 16 residues. V shed 7 bases and J shed 5 bases, with 20 bases lying between them. CDR1 and CDR2 from the germline V gene are LNHDA and SQIVND (reference sequence). CDR3 in amino acids: CASTPGGQGGTGELFF. As DNA, the CDR3 is TGTGCCAGTACCCCCGGGGGGCAGGGTGGAACCGGGGAGCTGTTTTTT.